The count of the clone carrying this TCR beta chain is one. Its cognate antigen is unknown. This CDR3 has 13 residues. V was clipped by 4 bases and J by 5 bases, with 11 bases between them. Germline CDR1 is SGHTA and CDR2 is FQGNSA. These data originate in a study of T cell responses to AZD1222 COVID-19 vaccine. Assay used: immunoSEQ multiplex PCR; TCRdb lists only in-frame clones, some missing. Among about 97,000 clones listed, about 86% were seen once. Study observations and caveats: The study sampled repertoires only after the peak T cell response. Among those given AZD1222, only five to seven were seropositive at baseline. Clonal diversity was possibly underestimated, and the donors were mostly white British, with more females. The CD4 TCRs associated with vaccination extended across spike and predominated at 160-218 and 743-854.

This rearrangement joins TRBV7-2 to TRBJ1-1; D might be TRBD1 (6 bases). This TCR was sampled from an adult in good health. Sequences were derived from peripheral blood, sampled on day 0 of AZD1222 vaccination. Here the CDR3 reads CASSYGQGTEAFF. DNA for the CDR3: TGTGCCAGCAGCTACGGGCAGGGGACTGAAGCTTTCTTT.